The 15 T cell receptor beta chains below come from one sample, sequenced in a study of blood T cells in healthy people across ages. Primed by a sample-barcoded 5' primer and a J-beta primer mix, a second PCR proceeded for 7 to 11 cycles. TCRdb independently ran MiXCR on the 5' RACE reads; one entry per CDR3 protein. Of about 970,000 distinct CDR3 sequences in the sample, 45% to 60% were seen once. The sample consisted of blood. These receptors were collected from a woman aged 55-75 years in good health.

The J gene is TRBJ2-3, the V gene TRBV6-2 or TRBV6-3; no clear D gene. The CDR3 runs to 16 residues. The germline V and J ends were trimmed by 5 bases and 3 bases, with 18 bases remaining between them. Germline V gives CDR1 MNHEY, CDR2 SVGEGT. The CDR3 bases are TGTGCCAGCAGTAGCGCGACCGCGGAAGATACAGATACGCAGTATTTT. Translated: CASSSATAEDTDTQYF.

The chain uses TRBV24-1 and TRBJ2-7; D is uncertain. The better agreement between TRBJ2-5 and the DNA end casts doubt on the J call. Germline CDR1 and CDR2: KGHDR and SFDVKD. This CDR3 has 13 residues. This CDR3 reads CATSDFSGETQYF. The DNA of the CDR3 is TGTGCCACCAGTGATTTCTCCGGGGAGACCCAGTACTTC.

J is TRBJ2-4 and V is TRBV7-8, with D maybe TRBD1 (5 bases). V shed 6 bases and J shed 9 bases, with 21 bases lying between them. The CDR3 runs to 15 residues. Per germline, CDR1 SGHVS and CDR2 FQNEAQ. Here the CDR3 reads CASSPTGQVETIQYF. CDR3 nucleotide sequence: TGTGCCAGCAGTCCCACCGGACAAGTCGAAACCATTCAGTACTTC.

The chain recombines TRBV7-9 with TRBJ1-6; no firm D call. The CDR3 has 17 residues. Trimming pared 1 base from V and 0 bases from J, leaving 10 bases between. Germline CDR1 is SEHNR and CDR2 is FQNEAQ (reference sequence). Here the CDR3 reads CASSLEGRSSYNSPLHF. In DNA, the CDR3 is TGTGCCAGCAGCTTAGAGGGCAGGAGCTCCTATAATTCACCCCTCCACTTT.

This clonotype was seen a handful of times. DNA for the CDR3: TGCGCCAGCACCAACTCGGGTACTGAGACCCAGTACTTC. It codes for CASTNSGTETQYF. The chain combines TRBV5-1 with TRBJ2-5; D not resolved. The CDR3 totals 13 residues. Trimming shortened V by 6 bases and J by 5 bases, and 14 bases separated the two germline ends. Germline assignment: CDR1 SGHRS and CDR2 YFSETQ.

This clonotype has a handful of counts. The V and J genes are TRBV7-2 and TRBJ2-3, with 7 bases lining up with TRBD2. This CDR3 spans 15 amino acids. V shed 2 bases, J shed 3 bases, and the junction held 5 bases outside the gene matches. Germline V gene data show CDR1 as SGHTA and CDR2 as FQGNSA. The CDR3, as DNA: TGTGCCAGCAGCTTATTACTCGGGAGGACAGATACGCAGTATTTT. It specifies CASSLLLGRTDTQYF.

The J gene is TRBJ2-1, the V gene TRBV20-1; D is possibly TRBD1 or TRBD2 (6 bases each). The germline CDR1 and CDR2 sequences are DFQATT and SNEGSKA (reference sequence). The length of the CDR3 is 16 residues. The germline V and J ends were trimmed by 4 bases and 5 bases, with 21 bases remaining between them. The CDR3, as DNA: TGCAGTGCTACCAGTAGGGGGGAGATTAAAGACAATGAGCAGTTCTTC. This codes for CSATSRGEIKDNEQFF.

The gene calls are TRBV6-2 or TRBV6-3 and TRBJ2-1, with 12 bases fitting TRBD2. Germline assignment: CDR1 MNHEY and CDR2 SVGEGT. Trimming at V came to 10 bases and at J to 5 bases, leaving 6 bases not matched to a gene. This CDR3 has 14 amino acids. The CDR3 spells CATTLAGGHNEQFF. CDR3 DNA sequence: TGTGCCACCACACTAGCGGGAGGACACAATGAGCAGTTCTTC.

The V gene is TRBV12-3 or TRBV12-4, the J gene TRBJ1-2; 7 bases map to TRBD1. Trimming removed 4 bases from V and 0 bases from J; junction bases left unmatched: 8. CDR3 length: 16 amino acids. CDR3 bases: TGTGCCAGCAGTTCTCTCTGGGACAGCCCTAACTATGGCTACACCTTC. This translates into CASSSLWDSPNYGYTF.

In its sample, this clonotype was seen a few times. This rearrangement joins TRBV18 to TRBJ2-6; D is undetermined. The V end was cut by 3 bases, the J end by 0 bases, with 12 bases between. Looked up from germline, CDR1 is KGHSH and CDR2 is LQKENI. The CDR3 spans 17 residues. For the CDR3, the DNA is TGTGCCAGCTCACCTTTCTCCACACTCTCTGGGGCCAACGTCCTGACTTTC. This translates into CASSPFSTLSGANVLTF.

The gene calls are TRBV6-2 or TRBV6-3 and TRBJ2-7; TRBD2 agrees at 7 bases. The CDR3 runs to 14 residues. Trimming took 5 bases from V and 3 from J; bases not matched to a gene: 7. Germline V gives CDR1 MNHEY, CDR2 SVGEGT. CDR3 sequence reads: CASSGLEYRYEQYF. In DNA, the CDR3 is TGTGCCAGCAGTGGACTAGAGTACCGCTACGAGCAGTACTTC.

This rearrangement joins TRBV11-2 to TRBJ2-5; 12 bases match TRBD2. Near its end, the DNA agrees better with TRBJ2-7, so the J call may be wrong. Germline V CDR1 and CDR2: SGHAT, FQNNGV. CDR3 length: 21 amino acids. CDR3 bases: TGTGCCAGCAGCTTAAAGGCACCCGCTAGCGGGAGGGTAAGCTTTCGGGGCGAGCAGTACTTC. Residues: CASSLKAPASGRVSFRGEQYF.

This rearrangement joins TRBV7-8 to TRBJ1-4; 9 bases map to TRBD1. This CDR3 is built from 15 residues. Trimming at V came to 5 bases and at J to 8 bases, leaving 9 bases not matched to a gene. Germline CDR1 is SGHVS and CDR2 is FQNEAQ. The CDR3 nucleotides read TGTGCCAGCAGCCTTAGGGGACAGGGAAAAGAAAAACTGTTTTTT. It is translated as CASSLRGQGKEKLFF.

The chain combines TRBV7-3 with TRBJ1-5; 9 positions agree with TRBD1. Germline lookup yields CDR1 SGHTA and CDR2 FQGTGA. The CDR3 length is 15 residues. J lost 3 bases, V lost 3 bases, and 3 bases had no gene match. DNA of the CDR3: TGTGCCAGCAGCTTGACAGGGGGTCCCAATCAGCCCCAGCATTTT. Encoded protein: CASSLTGGPNQPQHF.

Only a few counts were recorded for this clonotype. The J gene is TRBJ2-2, the V gene TRBV20-1; 10 bases line up with TRBD2. The CDR3 is 15 amino acids. The junction had 4 bases not matched to a gene; V was cut back by 0 bases and J by 6 bases. CDR1 and CDR2 (germline): DFQATT, SNEGSKA (reference sequence). DNA of the CDR3: TGCAGTGCTAGAGAGCTAGCGGGAGAGGCCGGGGAGCTGTTTTTT. It codes for CSARELAGEAGELFF.